This TCR beta chain was captured by sequencing in a study of control samples from healthy donors and cancer patients (dated by TCRdb to the early 2020s). With regard to this clone: Its antigen is unknown. It has no much larger one-base neighbor in the sample; base qualities were not kept.

The library was made by the immunoSEQ multiplex PCR assay. TCRdb mirrors the immuneACCESS table, restricted to in-frame sequences. Some clones are absent from its copies; in checked studies, under half trace to an unresolved V gene, and the reason for the others is unknown. This sample is represented by approximately 100,000 clones; roughly 91% of them were singletons. About 18% of the sample comes from the top ten. Sequencing input: PBMCs. The origin of this receptor is a man aged 60 to 75 with lung cancer.

Here the CDR3 is given as CASCSGGATGELFF. The DNA reads as follows: TGTGCCAGTTGTTCAGGGGGAGCCACCGGGGAGCTGTTTTTT. The chain was built from TRBV19 and TRBJ2-2; TRBD1 matches 7 bases in the middle. From the cysteine through the phenylalanine, the CDR3 covers 14 amino acids. The only DNA kept is the CDR3, 42 bases in frame from the first base. V loses 8 bases at its end and J loses 4 bases; junction bases beyond the gene matches: 7. Taken from the germline V gene (reference sequence), the CDR1 and CDR2 loops are LNHDA and SQIVND.